This T cell receptor (beta chain) was obtained from a study of blood T cell repertoires in COVID-19. The CDR3 runs to 14 residues. Germline loops: CDR1 SGHNT, CDR2 YYREEE (reference sequence). The germline V and J ends were trimmed by 4 bases and 0 bases, with 9 bases remaining between them. Authors' analysis steps: Amplified reference gene primers provided the basis for estimating nucleated cell counts. The assay was immunoSEQ multiplex PCR, and TCRdb's table has in-frame clones only and misses some. V, J and clone size are taken as reported in that table, and D and trimming were inferred from the DNA itself. In the table there are approximately 220,000 clones, 84% of which are singletons. Clinical histories supplied by participants themselves formed the basis of cohort assignment. Recovery among Cohort 3 donors was established by two negative PCRs, clearance, or symptom resolution.

The sample consisted of PBMCs or T cells enriched from blood (not recorded which). The TCR sequence derives from a woman aged 40 to 50 who had recovered from COVID-19. The chain links TRBV5-4 to TRBJ2-3, with D unclear. CDR3 coding DNA: TGTGCCAGCAGCCCCGACGGGAGCACAGATACGCAGTATTTT. This codes for CASSPDGSTDTQYF.